Detailed here is one T cell receptor (beta chain). The antigen remains unidentified. The CDR3 extends over 19 amino acids. With 6 bases clipped from V and 0 bases from J, the junction kept 14 bases outside the gene matches. Germline lookup yields CDR1 MNHEY and CDR2 SMNVEV (reference sequence). PCR was performed using 60 Vbeta and 13 Jbeta primers. Libraries were prepared by immunoSEQ multiplex PCR; TCRdb keeps only in-frame clonotypes and omits some of them. Among 190,000 or so clones, roughly four fifths were seen once, and the ten largest hold approximately 10%. The source of the sample is a study of cytomegalovirus exposure and HLA in healthy donors. Across the study: In an earlier analysis, 90 million to 120 million unique TCR beta sequences were found from 200 million or so T cells. Whole-study findings and limits: What TCR beta sequences reportedly achieved was accurate prediction of HLA-A and HLA-B alleles in most subjects. Among TCR sequences, most were rare, though some public TCRs appeared in many donors.

The clonotype was recovered from a woman between 50 and 59 years old in good health and CMV-seropositive. Source material: PBMCs. The rearrangement uses TRBV27 and TRBJ2-3; TRBD2 matches 11 bases. CDR3 in amino acids: CASSPRSGGAPSSTDTQYF. Written as DNA, the CDR3 is TGTGCCAGCAGCCCCCGTAGCGGGGGGGCTCCATCTAGCACAGATACGCAGTATTTT.